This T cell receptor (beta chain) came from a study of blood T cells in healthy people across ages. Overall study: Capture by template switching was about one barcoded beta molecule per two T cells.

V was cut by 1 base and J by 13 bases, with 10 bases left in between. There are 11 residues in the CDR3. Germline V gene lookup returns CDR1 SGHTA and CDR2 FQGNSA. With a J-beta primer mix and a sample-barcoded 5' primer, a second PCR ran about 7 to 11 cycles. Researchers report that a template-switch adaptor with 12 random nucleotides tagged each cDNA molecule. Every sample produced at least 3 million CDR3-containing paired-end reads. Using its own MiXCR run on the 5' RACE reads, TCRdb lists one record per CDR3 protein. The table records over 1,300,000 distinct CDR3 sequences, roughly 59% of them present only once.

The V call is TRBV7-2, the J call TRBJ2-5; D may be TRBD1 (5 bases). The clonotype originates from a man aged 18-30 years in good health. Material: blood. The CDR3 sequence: CASSLGGHGYF. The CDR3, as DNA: TGTGCCAGCAGCTTAGGGGGCCACGGGTACTTC.